These T cell receptor beta chains were read from a single sample in a study of T cells after posttransplantation cyclophosphamide. Generated by immunoSEQ multiplex PCR, the TCRdb table keeps only in-frame clones and is missing some. The profile shows approximately 50,000 clones, around 94% of them singletons. The specimen sequenced was PBMCs. Source of these receptors: a woman aged 25 to 45 in good health and a related stem cell transplant donor. CDR3s include the opening cysteine and the closing phenylalanine or tryptophan. Fields, in order: V gene, D gene, J gene, clone size, CDR3 protein, CDR3 DNA. A D gene is named only where the DNA matches it firmly. Expanded clones get a size class; other rows say once, few or many, or leave the size out.

TRBV9,NA,TRBJ2-3,NA,CASSVGGQNTDTQYF,TGTGCCAGCAGCGTAGGAGGACAAAACACAGATACGCAGTATTTT
TRBV6-4,NA,TRBJ2-2,few,CASSASGETGELFF,TGTGCCAGCAGTGCTTCAGGGGAAACCGGGGAGCTGTTTTTT
TRBV15,TRBD1,TRBJ2-7,once,CATSARTGGSYEQYF,TGTGCCACCAGCGCACGGACAGGGGGCTCCTACGAGCAGTACTTC
TRBV4-2,NA,TRBJ2-2,medium-sized,CASSQLHGNTGELFF,TGTGCCAGCAGCCAACTGCACGGGAACACCGGGGAGCTGTTTTTT
TRBV5-6,TRBD1,TRBJ1-5,NA,CASSLLQGLSNQPQHF,TGTGCCAGCAGCTTGTTACAGGGGCTTAGCAATCAGCCCCAGCATTTT
TRBV7-2,NA,TRBJ2-5,once,CASSLESLGGTQYF,TGTGCCAGCAGCTTAGAATCTCTCGGAGGGACCCAGTACTTC
TRBV9,NA,TRBJ1-3,NA,CASSESFGDGNTIYF,TGTGCCAGCAGCGAGTCATTCGGGGATGGAAACACCATATATTTT
TRBV30,TRBD1,TRBJ1-4,NA,CAWGTGQTNEKLFF,TGTGCCTGGGGGACAGGGCAAACTAATGAAAAACTGTTTTTT
TRBV19,NA,TRBJ2-7,NA,CASTSIGRDGYEQYF,TGTGCCAGTACTAGTATAGGGCGGGACGGCTACGAGCAGTACTTC
TRBV4-1,NA,TRBJ1-1,NA,CASSQVPDTEAFF,TGCGCCAGCAGCCAAGTACCGGACACTGAAGCTTTCTTT
TRBV19,NA,TRBJ2-5,NA,CASSISGRQETQYF,TGTGCCAGTAGTATAAGCGGCAGGCAAGAGACCCAGTACTTC
TRBV9,TRBD1,TRBJ2-7,NA,CASSASGTGGDEQYF,TGTGCCAGCAGCGCCTCCGGGACAGGGGGGGACGAGCAGTACTTC
TRBV5-1,TRBD2,TRBJ2-3,once,CASSPGTSGPTDTQYF,TGCGCCAGCAGCCCAGGGACTAGCGGGCCCACCGATACGCAGTATTTT
TRBV19,NA,TRBJ1-2,NA,CASRNQGHYGYTF,TGTGCCAGTAGAAATCAGGGGCACTATGGCTACACCTTC
TRBV10-3,TRBD2,TRBJ2-3,NA,CAINPSGGVSDTQYF,TGTGCCATCAATCCTAGCGGGGGGGTATCAGATACGCAGTATTTT
TRBV6-1,NA,TRBJ2-7,few,CASSEGRGTYEQYF,TGTGCCAGCAGTGAAGGAAGGGGGACCTACGAGCAGTACTTC
TRBV27,TRBD1,TRBJ1-1,NA,CASSLYRGWAEAFF,TGTGCCAGCAGTTTATACAGGGGGTGGGCTGAAGCTTTCTTT
TRBV29-1,NA,TRBJ2-5,NA,CSVVAQRYF,TGCAGCGTTGTGGCCCAAAGGTACTTC
TRBV4-3,TRBD1,TRBJ2-1,NA,CASSPGTGNNEQFF,TGCGCCAGCAGCCCCGGGACAGGCAACAATGAGCAGTTCTTC
TRBV29-1,TRBD1,TRBJ1-1,few,CSVSLQGAAEAFF,TGCAGCGTCTCCCTACAGGGGGCCGCTGAAGCTTTCTTT
TRBV10-3,NA,TRBJ2-1,NA,CAISESAVGEQFF,TGTGCCATCAGTGAGTCGGCGGTCGGTGAGCAGTTCTTC
TRBV6-1,NA,TRBJ1-6,NA,CASSTYSPLHF,TGTGCCAGCAGTACTTATTCACCCCTCCACTTT
TRBV4-1,TRBD1,TRBJ1-6,NA,CASSQDRPGGPSSYNSPLHF,TGCGCCAGCAGCCAAGATCGGCCAGGGGGCCCCAGCTCCTATAATTCACCCCTCCACTTT
TRBV7-9,NA,TRBJ2-7,NA,CASDGGGEQYF,TGTGCCAGCGACGGGGGTGGTGAGCAGTACTTC
TRBV27,NA,TRBJ1-1,NA,CASSWSQGNTEAFF,TGTGCCAGCAGCTGGTCACAGGGGAACACTGAAGCTTTCTTT
TRBV6-6,TRBD1,TRBJ1-6,NA,CASSYVDRGNSPLHF,TGTGCCAGCAGTTACGTGGACAGGGGTAATTCACCCCTCCACTTT
TRBV7-2,NA,TRBJ1-6,once,CASSLLGLNNSPLHF,TGTGCCAGCAGCTTACTAGGACTGAATAATTCACCCCTCCACTTT
TRBV27,NA,TRBJ2-2,NA,CASSLTGSNTGELFF,TGTGCCAGCAGTTTAACGGGATCGAACACCGGGGAGCTGTTTTTT
TRBV30,TRBD2,TRBJ2-1,NA,CAWSGGRKNEQFF,TGTGCCTGGAGCGGGGGGAGGAAAAATGAGCAGTTCTTC
TRBV7-2,TRBD2,TRBJ2-3,NA,CASSSERGGKGNTQYF,TGTGCCAGCAGCTCAGAGCGGGGGGGCAAGGGCAATACGCAGTATTTT
TRBV11-2,TRBD1,TRBJ1-1,NA,CASSLFIVDRHRFF,TGTGCCAGCAGCTTATTTATTGTGGACAGGCACCGATTCTTT
TRBV2,TRBD1,TRBJ2-5,NA,CASRDDGTGEETQYF,TGTGCCAGTCGAGACGACGGGACAGGAGAAGAGACCCAGTACTTC
TRBV6-5,TRBD1,TRBJ2-1,NA,CASSYLRQGWDNEQFF,TGTGCCAGCAGTTACCTAAGACAGGGTTGGGACAATGAGCAGTTCTTC
TRBV7-2,NA,TRBJ1-1,NA,CASSLTWSHPNTEAFF,TGTGCCAGCAGCTTAACTTGGTCCCACCCAAACACTGAAGCTTTCTTT
TRBV7-2,TRBD2,TRBJ2-5,NA,CASSSSLAGGRETQYF,TGTGCCAGCAGCTCCTCACTAGCGGGGGGGCGGGAGACCCAGTACTTC
TRBV10-3,NA,TRBJ2-7,NA,CATVPDLVYEQYF,TGTGCCACCGTCCCTGACTTGGTCTACGAGCAGTACTTC
TRBV6-5,NA,TRBJ1-2,NA,CASSYGRSYGYTF,TGTGCCAGCAGTTACGGCAGATCCTATGGCTACACCTTC
TRBV9,NA,TRBJ2-7,NA,CASSVGQTPNYEQYF,TGTGCCAGCAGCGTTGGACAGACGCCAAACTACGAGCAGTACTTC
TRBV4-1,NA,TRBJ2-7,NA,CASSQWQGLGQYF,TGCGCCAGCAGCCAATGGCAGGGACTCGGGCAGTACTTC
TRBV6-6,NA,TRBJ1-2,NA,CASRLENYGYTF,TGTGCCAGCAGATTGGAGAACTATGGCTACACCTTC
TRBV4-2,TRBD1,TRBJ2-2,NA,CASSQETGNGELFF,TGTGCCAGCAGCCAGGAGACAGGGAACGGGGAGCTGTTTTTT
TRBV19,TRBD1,TRBJ1-3,NA,CASSRTGDPGNTIYF,TGTGCCAGTAGTCGTACAGGGGATCCTGGAAACACCATATATTTT
TRBV5-5,NA,TRBJ1-1,few,CASSQGTREAFF,TGTGCCAGCAGCCAAGGGACACGTGAAGCTTTCTTT
TRBV5-1,TRBD1,TRBJ2-1,NA,CASSLVLRGPIDEQFF,TGCGCCAGCAGCTTGGTTTTGAGGGGGCCTATCGATGAGCAGTTCTTC
TRBV11-2,NA,TRBJ2-2,NA,CASSLVGQGSTGELFF,TGTGCCAGCAGCTTAGTCGGCCAGGGGAGCACCGGGGAGCTGTTTTTT
TRBV28,NA,TRBJ2-2,NA,CASSLLQGRELFF,TGTGCCAGCAGTCTACTACAGGGCCGGGAGCTGTTTTTT
TRBV6-5,TRBD2,TRBJ2-5,once,CASSYGGGAGETQYF,TGTGCCAGCAGTTACGGCGGGGGGGCGGGGGAGACCCAGTACTTC
TRBV5-1,TRBD1,TRBJ1-1,NA,CASSLGDRAYTEAFF,TGCGCCAGCAGCTTGGGGGACAGAGCCTACACTGAAGCTTTCTTT
TRBV13,NA,TRBJ1-2,NA,CASIVGHSNYGYTF,TGTGCCAGCATCGTCGGACATTCTAACTATGGCTACACCTTC
TRBV29-1,TRBD1,TRBJ1-1,NA,CSVDGSDRGRTEAFF,TGCAGCGTTGACGGTTCGGACAGGGGGAGAACTGAAGCTTTCTTT
TRBV5-6,NA,TRBJ2-1,NA,CASSLAGRVDEQFF,TGTGCCAGCAGCTTGGCAGGCAGGGTGGATGAGCAGTTCTTC
TRBV10-2,NA,TRBJ1-1,NA,CASNRHRLNTEAFF,TGCGCCAGCAATCGTCACAGACTGAACACTGAAGCTTTCTTT
TRBV7-2,NA,TRBJ1-6,NA,CASSSGGWRNSPLHF,TGTGCCAGCAGCTCGGGGGGGTGGCGAAATTCACCCCTCCACTTT
TRBV2,TRBD1,TRBJ1-1,NA,CASTFRQGARMNTEAFF,TGTGCCAGCACTTTTAGACAGGGGGCGAGGATGAACACTGAAGCTTTCTTT